This passage covers 9 T cell receptor beta chains from one sample sequenced in a study of T cell changes during pregnancy in multiple sclerosis. Data came from immunoSEQ multiplex PCR; TCRdb stores just in-frame clones and leaves some out. The sample lists 90,000 to 100,000 clones, approximately 92% occurring once. The sequencing here drew on peripheral blood, taken in the first trimester of pregnancy. The source is a female donor with multiple sclerosis, enrolled in a pregnancy study.

This chain connects TRBV11-2 to TRBJ2-3; tentative D call: TRBD1 (5 bases). Germline V CDR1 and CDR2: SGHAT, FQNNGV. With 3 bases removed from V and 5 bases from J, the gap between germline ends came to 12 bases. The CDR3 totals 14 residues. CDR3 DNA: TGTGCCAGCAGCTTCCGGGCAGGGCGAGATACGCAGTATTTT. Its translation: CASSFRAGRDTQYF.

This clone was detected only once. The CDR3 region is CASSSRTGFVYEQFF. The CDR3 DNA sequence: TGTGCCAGCAGCTCCCGGACAGGGTTTGTCTATGAGCAGTTCTTC. This chain links TRBV5-4 with TRBJ2-1, with 8 bases fitting TRBD1. The V segment lost 3 bases and the J segment 8 bases; nucleotides outside the gene matches: 10. Germline V gene lookup returns CDR1 SGHNT and CDR2 YYREEE (reference sequence). The CDR3 extends over 15 amino acids.

The chain links TRBV7-9 to TRBJ1-1; 7 positions match TRBD1. Germline CDR1 reads SEHNR; CDR2 reads FQNEAQ (reference sequence). V shed 0 bases and J 1 base; nucleotides not matched to a gene: 5. The CDR3 sequence is 16 residues long. The CDR3 loop reads CASSLAPGQTNTEAFF. CDR3 bases: TGTGCCAGCAGCTTAGCCCCGGGACAGACGAACACTGAAGCTTTCTTT.

The chain employs TRBV7-9 and TRBJ1-4, with TRBD1 identical over 7 bases. V shed 6 bases and J 5 bases; nucleotides not matched to a gene: 6. CDR3 size: 14 residues. Germline CDR1 is SEHNR and CDR2 is FQNEAQ (reference sequence). The CDR3 spells CASSRTGENEKLFF. The DNA for the CDR3 is TGTGCCAGCAGTCGGACAGGAGAGAATGAAAAACTGTTTTTT.

V is TRBV7-6 and J is TRBJ2-3; D gene uncertain. The CDR3 runs to 15 residues. Trimming pared 2 bases from V and 3 bases from J, leaving 12 bases between. Germline V lookup: CDR1 SGHVS, CDR2 FNYEAQ. The CDR3 spells CASSLKWARTDTQYF. For the CDR3, the DNA is TGTGCCAGCAGCTTAAAGTGGGCCCGAACAGATACGCAGTATTTT. Full variable domain (rest looked up from reference TRBV7-6 and TRBJ2-3): GAGVSQSPRYKVTKRGQDVALRCDPISGHVSLYWYRQALGQGPEFLTYFNYEAQQDKSGLPNDRFSAERPEGSISTLTIQRTEQRDSAMYRCASSLKWARTDTQYFGPGTRLTVL.

The CDR3 sequence is CASSLGTGSKTDTQYF. As DNA, the CDR3 is TGTGCCAGCAGTCTCGGGACAGGTAGCAAAACAGATACGCAGTATTTT. This chain uses TRBV6-4 with TRBJ2-3; the match to TRBD1 covers 8 bases. Trimming cost V 5 bases and J 3 bases; bases outside gene matches: 10. This CDR3 region has 16 residues. Per germline, CDR1 MRHNA and CDR2 SNTAGT.

The chain recombines TRBV6-4 with TRBJ2-2; 9 bases are shared with TRBD1. The CDR3 totals 15 residues. The germline V gene encodes CDR1 MRHNA and CDR2 SNTAGT. Trimming cost V 4 bases and J 5 bases; bases outside gene matches: 5. The CDR3 loop is CASSAGQGSTGELFF. The CDR3 nucleotides are TGTGCCAGCAGTGCGGGACAGGGATCGACCGGGGAGCTGTTTTTT.

This chain uses TRBV7-2 with TRBJ2-7; D unresolved. Deletions cut 2 bases from V and 3 bases from J, with 11 bases between. Germline CDR1 is SGHTA and CDR2 is FQGNSA. The CDR3 totals 14 residues. The CDR3 DNA sequence: TGTGCCAGCAGCTTAAACTCTCAGGTCTACGAGCAGTACTTC. The encoded protein is CASSLNSQVYEQYF.

The chain couples TRBV15 to TRBJ2-2; weak D call: TRBD2 (5 bases). Trimming pared 1 base from V and 0 bases from J, leaving 21 bases between. The germline gives CDR1 LNHNV, CDR2 YYDKDF (reference sequence). The CDR3 covers 20 residues. The CDR3 protein is CATSRVGLKQRAPNTGELFF. Here the CDR3 DNA reads TGTGCCACCAGCAGAGTAGGATTGAAGCAGAGGGCCCCGAACACCGGGGAGCTGTTTTTT.